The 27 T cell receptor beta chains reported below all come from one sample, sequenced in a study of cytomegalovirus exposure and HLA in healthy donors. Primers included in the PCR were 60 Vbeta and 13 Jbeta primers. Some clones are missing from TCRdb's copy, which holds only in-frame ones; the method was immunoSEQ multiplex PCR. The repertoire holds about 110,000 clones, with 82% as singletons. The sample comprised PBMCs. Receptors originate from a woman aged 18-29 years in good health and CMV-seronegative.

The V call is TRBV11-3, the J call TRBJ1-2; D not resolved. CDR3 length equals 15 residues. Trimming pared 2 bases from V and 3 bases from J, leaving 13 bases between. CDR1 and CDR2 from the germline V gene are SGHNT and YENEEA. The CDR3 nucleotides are TGTGCCAGCAGCTTATACGTGGGCGCCGACTATGGCTACACCTTC. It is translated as CASSLYVGADYGYTF.

This CDR3 reads CASSYVRAGGYTF. CDR3 DNA: TGTGCCAGCAGTTACGTCCGAGCGGGGGGCTACACCTTC. The genes are TRBV6-5 and TRBJ1-2; D is unresolved. The CDR3 covers 13 residues. Germline CDR1 is MNHEY and CDR2 is SVGAGI. V lost 2 bases and J 8 bases, leaving 12 bases between the germline ends.

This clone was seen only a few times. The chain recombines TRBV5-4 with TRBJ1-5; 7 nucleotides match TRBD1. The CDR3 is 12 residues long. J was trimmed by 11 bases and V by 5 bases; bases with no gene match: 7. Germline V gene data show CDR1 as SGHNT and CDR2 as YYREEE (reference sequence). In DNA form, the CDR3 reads TGTGCCAGCAGTCGGGACAGCGGATCCCAGCATTTT. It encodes CASSRDSGSQHF.

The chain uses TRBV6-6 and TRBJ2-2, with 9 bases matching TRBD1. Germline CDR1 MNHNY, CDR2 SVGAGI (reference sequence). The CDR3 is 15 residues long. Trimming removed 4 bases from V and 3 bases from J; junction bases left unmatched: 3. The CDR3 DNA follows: TGTGCCAGCAGTTGGCGGGACAGGGACACCGGGGAGCTGTTTTTT. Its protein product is CASSWRDRDTGELFF.

The CDR3 DNA follows: TGTGCCAGCAGTTTCCGGGACAGGGGGCCTTCCGGGGAGCTGTTTTTT. This gives the protein CASSFRDRGPSGELFF. The V call is TRBV6-5, the J call TRBJ2-2, with 12 bases fitting TRBD1. The V gene's germline CDR1 is MNHEY and CDR2 SVGAGI. The CDR3 runs to 16 residues. V was pared by 4 bases and J by 6 bases, with 6 bases of the junction left unmatched.

CDR3: CASSPDIYNEQFF. The CDR3 DNA follows: TGTGCCAGCTCACCGGACATCTACAATGAGCAGTTCTTC. The V call is TRBV18, the J call TRBJ2-1; a weak D match, TRBD1 (5 bases). The CDR3 spans 13 residues. Germline-derived CDR1 and CDR2 are KGHSH and LQKENI. Trimming took off 3 bases at V and 3 bases at J, with 6 bases between the two ends.

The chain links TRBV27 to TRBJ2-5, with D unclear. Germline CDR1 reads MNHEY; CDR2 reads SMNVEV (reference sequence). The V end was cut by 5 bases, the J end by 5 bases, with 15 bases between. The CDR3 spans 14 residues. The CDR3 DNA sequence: TGTGCCAGCAGTCCCAGGAAGGCTTGGGAGACCCAGTACTTC. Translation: CASSPRKAWETQYF.

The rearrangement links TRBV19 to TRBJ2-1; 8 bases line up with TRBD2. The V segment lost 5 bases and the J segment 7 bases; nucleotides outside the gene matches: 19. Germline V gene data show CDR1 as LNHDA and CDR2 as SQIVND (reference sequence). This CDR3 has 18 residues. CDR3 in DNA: TGTGCCAGTAGTTTTCGGGTTGCGGGAGGATCTCTAAGAAATGAGCAGTTCTTC. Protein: CASSFRVAGGSLRNEQFF.

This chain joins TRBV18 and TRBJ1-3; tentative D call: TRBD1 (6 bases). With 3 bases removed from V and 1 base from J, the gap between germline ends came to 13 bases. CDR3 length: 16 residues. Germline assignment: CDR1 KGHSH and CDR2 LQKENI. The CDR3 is CASSPNVQGSGNTIYF. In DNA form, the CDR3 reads TGTGCCAGCTCACCCAATGTACAGGGTTCTGGAAACACCATATATTTT.

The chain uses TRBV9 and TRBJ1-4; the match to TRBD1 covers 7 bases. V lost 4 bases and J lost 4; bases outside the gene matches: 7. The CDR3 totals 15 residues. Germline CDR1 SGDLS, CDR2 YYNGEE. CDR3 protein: CASSPQGSGNEKLFF. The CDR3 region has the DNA TGTGCCAGCAGCCCACAGGGGTCGGGTAATGAAAAACTGTTTTTT.

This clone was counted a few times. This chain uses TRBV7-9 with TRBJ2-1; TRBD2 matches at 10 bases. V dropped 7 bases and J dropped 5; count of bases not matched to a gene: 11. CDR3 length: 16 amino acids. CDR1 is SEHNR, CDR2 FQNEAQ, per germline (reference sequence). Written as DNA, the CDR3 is TGTGCCAGCACCTCGTGGGCTAGCGGGAGCCACAATGAGCAGTTCTTC. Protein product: CASTSWASGSHNEQFF.

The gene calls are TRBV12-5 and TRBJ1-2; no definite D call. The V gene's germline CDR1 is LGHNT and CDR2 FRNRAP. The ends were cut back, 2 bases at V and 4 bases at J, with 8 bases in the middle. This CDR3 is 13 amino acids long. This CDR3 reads CASGLWSGYGYTF. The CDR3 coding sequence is TGTGCTAGTGGTTTGTGGTCGGGCTATGGCTACACCTTC.

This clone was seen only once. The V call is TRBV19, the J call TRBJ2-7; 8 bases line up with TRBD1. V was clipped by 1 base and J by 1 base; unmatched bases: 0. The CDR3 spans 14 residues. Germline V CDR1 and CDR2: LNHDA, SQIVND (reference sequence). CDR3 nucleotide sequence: TGTGCCAGTAGTATAGGGACAGGGTCCTACGAGCAGTACGTC. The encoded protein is CASSIGTGSYEQYV.

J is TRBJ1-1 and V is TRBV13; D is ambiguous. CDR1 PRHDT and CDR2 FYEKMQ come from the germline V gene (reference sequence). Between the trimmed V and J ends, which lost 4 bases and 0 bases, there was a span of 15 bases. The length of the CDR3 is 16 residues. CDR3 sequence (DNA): TGTGCCAGCAGCTCGCCCGGGGATAGAATGAACACTGAAGCTTTCTTT. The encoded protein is CASSSPGDRMNTEAFF.

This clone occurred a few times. CDR3 DNA: TGTGCCAGTAGGACTAGCGGGAGGGGAGGCGAGACCCAGTACTTC. It is translated as CASRTSGRGGETQYF. The J gene is TRBJ2-5, the V gene TRBV19; TRBD2 matches at 14 bases. Germline CDR1 is LNHDA and CDR2 is SQIVND (reference sequence). The J segment lost 5 bases and the V segment lost 6 bases, leaving 5 bases of the junction unmatched. CDR3 size: 15 residues.

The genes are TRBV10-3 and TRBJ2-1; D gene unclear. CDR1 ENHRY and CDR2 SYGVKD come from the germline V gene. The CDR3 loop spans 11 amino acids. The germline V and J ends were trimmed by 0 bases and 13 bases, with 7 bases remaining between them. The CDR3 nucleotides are TGTGCCATCAGTGAGTCGGAGATACAGTTCTTC. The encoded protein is CAISESEIQFF.

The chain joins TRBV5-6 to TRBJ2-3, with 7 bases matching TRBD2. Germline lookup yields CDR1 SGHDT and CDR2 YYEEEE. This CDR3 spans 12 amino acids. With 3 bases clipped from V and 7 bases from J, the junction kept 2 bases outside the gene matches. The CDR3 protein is CASSSRGNTQYF. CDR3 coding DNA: TGTGCCAGCAGCTCGCGGGGGAATACGCAGTATTTT. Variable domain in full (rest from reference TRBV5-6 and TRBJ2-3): DAGVTQSPTHLIKTRGQQVTLRCSPKSGHDTVSWYQQALGQGPQFIFQYYEEEERQRGNFPDRFSGHQFPNYSSELNVNALLLGDSALYLCASSSRGNTQYFGPGTRLTVL.

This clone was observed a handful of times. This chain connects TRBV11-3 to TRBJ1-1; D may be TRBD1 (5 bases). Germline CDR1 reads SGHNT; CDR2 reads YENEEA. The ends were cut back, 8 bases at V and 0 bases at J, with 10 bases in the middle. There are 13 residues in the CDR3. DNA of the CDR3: TGTGCCAGCTCTTGGACATTGAACACTGAAGCTTTCTTT. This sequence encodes CASSWTLNTEAFF.

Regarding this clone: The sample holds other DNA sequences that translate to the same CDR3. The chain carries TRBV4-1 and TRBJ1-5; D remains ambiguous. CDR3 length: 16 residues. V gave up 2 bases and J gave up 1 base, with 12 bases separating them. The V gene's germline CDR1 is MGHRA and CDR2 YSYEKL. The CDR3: CASSQLPYLSNQPQHF. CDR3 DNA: TGCGCCAGCAGCCAATTACCCTACCTGAGCAATCAGCCCCAGCATTTT.

The CDR3 DNA follows: TGTGCCAGCAGCTTTCGCACGCAGGAATCACCCCTCCACTTT. Residues: CASSFRTQESPLHF. J is TRBJ1-6 and V is TRBV7-2; D gene uncertain. Germline CDR1 and CDR2: SGHTA and FQGNSA. Deletions cut 3 bases from V and 10 bases from J, with 13 bases between. This CDR3 is 14 amino acids long.

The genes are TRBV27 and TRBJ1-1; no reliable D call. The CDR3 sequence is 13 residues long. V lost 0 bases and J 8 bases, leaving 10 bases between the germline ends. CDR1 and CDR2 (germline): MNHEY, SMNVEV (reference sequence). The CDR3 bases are TGTGCCAGCAGTTTATCTTTAAGCGGAGAAGCTTTCTTT. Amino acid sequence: CASSLSLSGEAFF.

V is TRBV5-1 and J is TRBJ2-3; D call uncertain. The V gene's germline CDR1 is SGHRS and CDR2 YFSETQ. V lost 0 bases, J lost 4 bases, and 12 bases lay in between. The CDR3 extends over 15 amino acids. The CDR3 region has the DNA TGCGCCAGCAGCTTGGGGCAGACCGAGGCAGATACGCAGTATTTT. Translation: CASSLGQTEADTQYF.

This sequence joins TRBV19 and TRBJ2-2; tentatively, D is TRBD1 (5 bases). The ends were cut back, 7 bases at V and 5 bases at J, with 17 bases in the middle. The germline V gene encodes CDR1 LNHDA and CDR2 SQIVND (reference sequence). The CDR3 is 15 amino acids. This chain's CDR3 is CASTRGQGRTGELFF. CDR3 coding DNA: TGTGCCAGTACTAGAGGTCAGGGCCGAACCGGGGAGCTGTTTTTT.

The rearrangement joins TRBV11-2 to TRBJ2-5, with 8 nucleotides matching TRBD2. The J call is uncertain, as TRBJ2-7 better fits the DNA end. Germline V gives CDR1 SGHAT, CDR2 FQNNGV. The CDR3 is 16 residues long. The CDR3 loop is CASSLGLTGGVYEQYF. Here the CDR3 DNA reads TGTGCCAGCAGCTTGGGCCTTACGGGAGGGGTCTACGAGCAGTACTTC.

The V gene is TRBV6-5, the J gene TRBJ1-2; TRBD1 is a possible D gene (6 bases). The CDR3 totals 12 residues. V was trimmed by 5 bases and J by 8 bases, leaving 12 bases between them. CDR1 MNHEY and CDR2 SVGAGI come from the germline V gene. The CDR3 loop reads CASSPQGGGYTF. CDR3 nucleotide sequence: TGTGCCAGCAGTCCACAGGGAGGGGGCTACACCTTC.

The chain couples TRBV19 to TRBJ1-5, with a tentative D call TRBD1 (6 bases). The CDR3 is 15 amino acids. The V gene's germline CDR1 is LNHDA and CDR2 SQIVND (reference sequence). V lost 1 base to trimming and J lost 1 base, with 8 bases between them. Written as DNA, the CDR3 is TGTGCCAGTAGTATAGGTGGACAGAGCAATCAGCCCCAGCATTTT. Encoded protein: CASSIGGQSNQPQHF.

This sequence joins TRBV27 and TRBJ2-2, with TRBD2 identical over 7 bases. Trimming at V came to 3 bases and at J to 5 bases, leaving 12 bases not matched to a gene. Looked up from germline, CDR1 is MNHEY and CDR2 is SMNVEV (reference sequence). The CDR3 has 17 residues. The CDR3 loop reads CASSLSPGGRVTGELFF. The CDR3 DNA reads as TGTGCCAGCAGTTTGTCGCCGGGAGGCAGGGTGACCGGGGAGCTGTTTTTT.